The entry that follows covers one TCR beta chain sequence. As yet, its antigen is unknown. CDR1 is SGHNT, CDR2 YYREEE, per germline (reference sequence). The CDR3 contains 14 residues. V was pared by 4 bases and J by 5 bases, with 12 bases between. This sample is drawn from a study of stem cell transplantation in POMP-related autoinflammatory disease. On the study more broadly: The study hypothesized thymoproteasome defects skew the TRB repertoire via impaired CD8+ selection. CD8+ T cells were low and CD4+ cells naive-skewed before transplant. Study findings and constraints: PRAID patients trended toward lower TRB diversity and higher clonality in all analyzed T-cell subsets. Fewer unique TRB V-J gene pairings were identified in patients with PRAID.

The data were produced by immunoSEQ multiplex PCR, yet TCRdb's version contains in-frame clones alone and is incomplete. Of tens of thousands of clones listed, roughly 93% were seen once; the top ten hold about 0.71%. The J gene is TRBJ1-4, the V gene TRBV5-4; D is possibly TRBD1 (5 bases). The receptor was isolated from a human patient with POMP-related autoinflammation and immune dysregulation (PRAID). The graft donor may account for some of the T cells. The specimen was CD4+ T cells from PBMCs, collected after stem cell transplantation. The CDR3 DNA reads TGTGCCAGCAGCCCGACAGTTGAGAATGAAAAACTGTTTTTT. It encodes CASSPTVENEKLFF.